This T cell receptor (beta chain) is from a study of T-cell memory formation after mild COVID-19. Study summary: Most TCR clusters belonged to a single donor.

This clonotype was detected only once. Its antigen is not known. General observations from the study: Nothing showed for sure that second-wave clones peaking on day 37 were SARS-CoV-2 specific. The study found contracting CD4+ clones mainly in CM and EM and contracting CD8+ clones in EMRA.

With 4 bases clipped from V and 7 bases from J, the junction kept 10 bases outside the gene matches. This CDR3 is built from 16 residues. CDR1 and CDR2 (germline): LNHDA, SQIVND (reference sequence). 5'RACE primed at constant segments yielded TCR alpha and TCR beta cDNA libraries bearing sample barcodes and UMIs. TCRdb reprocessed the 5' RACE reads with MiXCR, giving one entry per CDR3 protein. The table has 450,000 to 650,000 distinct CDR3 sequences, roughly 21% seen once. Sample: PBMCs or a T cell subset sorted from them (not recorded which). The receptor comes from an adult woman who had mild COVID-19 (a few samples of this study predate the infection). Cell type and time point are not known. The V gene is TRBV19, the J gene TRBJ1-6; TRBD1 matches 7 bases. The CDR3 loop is CASSNAAGQRNSPLHF. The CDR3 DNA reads TGTGCCAGTAGTAATGCTGCGGGACAGCGAAATTCACCCCTCCACTTT.